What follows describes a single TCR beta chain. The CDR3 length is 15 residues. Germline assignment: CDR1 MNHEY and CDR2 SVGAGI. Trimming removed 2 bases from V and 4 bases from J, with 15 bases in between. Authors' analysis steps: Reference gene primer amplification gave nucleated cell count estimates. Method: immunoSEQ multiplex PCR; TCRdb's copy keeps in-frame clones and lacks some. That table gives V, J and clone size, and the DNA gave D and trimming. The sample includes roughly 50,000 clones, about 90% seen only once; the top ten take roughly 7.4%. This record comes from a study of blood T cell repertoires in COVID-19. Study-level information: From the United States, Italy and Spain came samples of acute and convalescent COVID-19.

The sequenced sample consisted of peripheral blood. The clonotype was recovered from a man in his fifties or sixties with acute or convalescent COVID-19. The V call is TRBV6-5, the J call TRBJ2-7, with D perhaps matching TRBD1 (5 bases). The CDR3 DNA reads TGTGCCAGCAGTTACACAGGACAACGTTCATACGAGCAGTACTTC. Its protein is CASSYTGQRSYEQYF.